This TCR beta chain derives from a study of blood T cell repertoires in COVID-19. Turning to the study itself: The United States, Italy and Spain were the sources of the acute and convalescent COVID-19 samples.

Original methodology: Estimation of nucleated cell counts was performed using reference gene primer amplification. Produced via immunoSEQ multiplex PCR; TCRdb's table is partial and in-frame only. V, J and clone size derive from that table, while D and trimming were established from the DNA sequence. This sample carries some 97,000 clones, 70% to 90% of them seen once, and the ten largest clones take around 5%. This clonotype was obtained from a human donor in a cohort sampled during active COVID-19. The sample comprised peripheral blood.

The CDR3 loop reads CSASVGAGVETQYF. CDR3 in DNA: TGCAGTGCTAGTGTAGGCGCGGGAGTAGAGACCCAGTACTTC. This sequence joins TRBV20-1 and TRBJ2-5; 7 bases agree with TRBD2. This CDR3 is 14 amino acids long. Unmatched junction bases numbered 8, after V lost 3 bases and J lost 4 bases. Looked up from germline, CDR1 is DFQATT and CDR2 is SNEGSKA (reference sequence).